The subject of this entry is one T cell receptor beta chain. Germline CDR1 and CDR2: KGHSH and LQKENI. V shed 3 bases and J shed 7 bases, with 9 bases lying between them. CDR3 length: 12 residues. The data stem from a study of blood T cell repertoires in COVID-19. Study overall: The United States, Italy and Spain supplied acute and convalescent COVID-19 samples. T cells, B-cell-depleted T cells, or PBMCs supplied cDNA or gDNA.

TCRdb's copy holds only in-frame clones and misses some; the assay was immunoSEQ multiplex PCR. The repertoire holds about 150,000 clones, with 87% as singletons. The origin of this receptor is a man older than 75 with acute or convalescent COVID-19. The J gene is TRBJ1-2, the V gene TRBV18; perhaps TRBD1 as D (6 bases). What was sequenced was peripheral blood. The CDR3 DNA reads as TGTGCCAGCTCACCTCCAGGGGCTGGCTACACCTTC. Encoded protein: CASSPPGAGYTF.